A selection of T cell receptor beta chains follows, all from one sample in a study of control samples from healthy donors and cancer patients. The repertoire was sequenced with immunoSEQ multiplex PCR; TCRdb's copy has only in-frame clones and lacks some. The data contain roughly 130,000 clones, around 90% of them singletons. The sequenced material came from blood. Receptors were obtained from a young man in good health. Each CDR3 is given with its conserved first and last residue. A D gene is named only where the DNA matches it firmly. A clone size is listed for some rows: how often the clone was seen (once, few, many), or a class if it is expanded.

cdr3_aa: CASTAPGDTQPQHF; cdr3_nt: TGTGCCAGCACCGCGCCTGGGGATACCCAGCCCCAGCATTTT; j_call: TRBJ1-5; clone_size: NA; d_call: NA; v_call: TRBV2
cdr3_aa: CAWSLSRASEQYF; cdr3_nt: TGTGCCTGGAGTCTTAGTCGGGCCAGCGAGCAGTACTTC; j_call: TRBJ2-7; clone_size: NA; d_call: NA; v_call: TRBV30
cdr3_aa: CASSADTGGIYEQYF; cdr3_nt: TGTGCCAGCAGTGCCGACACGGGGGGCATCTACGAGCAGTACTTC; j_call: TRBJ2-7; clone_size: NA; d_call: NA; v_call: TRBV11-2
cdr3_aa: CASSFRLAGDGETQYF; cdr3_nt: TGTGCCAGCAGCTTCCGGCTAGCGGGGGACGGGGAGACCCAGTACTTC; j_call: TRBJ2-5; clone_size: NA; d_call: TRBD2; v_call: TRBV5-4
cdr3_aa: CASSLKGETGSSGSGTEAFF; cdr3_nt: TGTGCCAGCAGTTTAAAGGGGGAGACAGGGAGTTCTGGAAGCGGCACTGAAGCTTTCTTT; j_call: TRBJ1-1; clone_size: NA; d_call: TRBD1; v_call: TRBV28
cdr3_aa: CASSSISPRTALYGYTF; cdr3_nt: TGTGCCAGCAGCTCCATCTCTCCCCGGACAGCACTCTATGGCTACACCTTC; j_call: TRBJ1-2; clone_size: NA; d_call: NA; v_call: TRBV7-2
cdr3_aa: CASSQVEGGKLFF; cdr3_nt: TGTGCCAGCAGCCAAGTTGAGGGAGGAAAACTGTTTTTT; j_call: TRBJ1-4; clone_size: NA; d_call: NA; v_call: TRBV14
cdr3_aa: CASSSFPRDLVTDTQYF; cdr3_nt: TGTGCCAGCAGTTCCTTCCCCCGGGACTTGGTGACAGATACGCAGTATTTT; j_call: TRBJ2-3; clone_size: NA; d_call: NA; v_call: TRBV28
cdr3_aa: CASSDAGSSGNTIYF; cdr3_nt: TGTGCCAGCAGTGATGCGGGGTCCTCTGGAAACACCATATATTTT; j_call: TRBJ1-3; clone_size: NA; d_call: NA; v_call: TRBV25-1
cdr3_aa: CASSEITALSGNTIYF; cdr3_nt: TGTGCCAGCAGTGAGATAACAGCGCTCTCTGGAAACACCATATATTTT; j_call: TRBJ1-3; clone_size: NA; d_call: NA; v_call: TRBV6-4
cdr3_aa: CASSLDRGRTGELFF; cdr3_nt: TGTGCCAGCAGCTTAGACAGGGGAAGGACCGGGGAGCTGTTTTTT; j_call: TRBJ2-2; clone_size: NA; d_call: TRBD1; v_call: TRBV7-2
cdr3_aa: CASEIVIDSNQPQHF; cdr3_nt: TGTGCCAGCGAAATTGTGATAGATAGCAATCAGCCCCAGCATTTT; j_call: TRBJ1-5; clone_size: NA; d_call: NA; v_call: TRBV6-5
cdr3_aa: CASSLADRDNTEAFF; cdr3_nt: TGCGCCAGCAGCTTGGCGGACAGGGACAACACTGAAGCTTTCTTT; j_call: TRBJ1-1; clone_size: NA; d_call: TRBD1; v_call: TRBV5-1
cdr3_aa: CASSTWDNYEQYF; cdr3_nt: TGTGCCAGTAGTACGTGGGACAACTACGAGCAGTACTTC; j_call: TRBJ2-7; clone_size: once; d_call: NA; v_call: TRBV19
cdr3_aa: CSVEEGDYNEQFF; cdr3_nt: TGCAGCGTTGAAGAGGGGGATTACAATGAGCAGTTCTTC; j_call: TRBJ2-1; clone_size: NA; d_call: NA; v_call: TRBV29-1
cdr3_aa: CASSSPSGNQETQYF; cdr3_nt: TGCGCCAGCAGCTCCCCTAGCGGGAACCAAGAGACCCAGTACTTC; j_call: TRBJ2-5; clone_size: NA; d_call: TRBD2; v_call: TRBV5-1
cdr3_aa: CASSWRTGGHYGYTF; cdr3_nt: TGTGCCAGCAGTTGGCGGACAGGGGGACACTATGGCTACACCTTC; j_call: TRBJ1-2; clone_size: NA; d_call: TRBD1; v_call: TRBV28
cdr3_aa: CASSESGPLGQYF; cdr3_nt: TGCGCCAGCAGCGAATCAGGGCCCCTGGGGCAGTACTTC; j_call: TRBJ2-7; clone_size: once; d_call: NA; v_call: TRBV4-1
cdr3_aa: CASTLDRAYEQYF; cdr3_nt: TGTGCCAGCACCCTGGACAGGGCCTACGAGCAGTACTTC; j_call: TRBJ2-7; clone_size: once; d_call: TRBD1; v_call: TRBV7-2
cdr3_aa: CASSLGGKNTEAFF; cdr3_nt: TGTGCCAGCAGCTTAGGGGGGAAGAACACTGAAGCTTTCTTT; j_call: TRBJ1-1; clone_size: NA; d_call: NA; v_call: TRBV11-2
cdr3_aa: CATIKGFGTGELFF; cdr3_nt: TGTGCCACCATTAAGGGGTTCGGCACCGGGGAGCTGTTTTTT; j_call: TRBJ2-2; clone_size: NA; d_call: NA; v_call: TRBV15
cdr3_aa: CASRFRASSQHF; cdr3_nt: TGTGCCAGCAGGTTCCGGGCTTCTTCCCAGCATTTT; j_call: TRBJ1-5; clone_size: NA; d_call: NA; v_call: TRBV28
cdr3_aa: CASSYALGGYNEQFF; cdr3_nt: TGTGCCAGCAGTTACGCGTTGGGCGGTTACAATGAGCAGTTCTTC; j_call: TRBJ2-1; clone_size: NA; d_call: NA; v_call: TRBV6-5
cdr3_aa: CAWSVNSNYEQYF; cdr3_nt: TGTGCCTGGAGTGTGAACAGCAACTACGAGCAGTACTTC; j_call: TRBJ2-7; clone_size: NA; d_call: NA; v_call: TRBV30
cdr3_aa: CASSSGEKDTEAFF; cdr3_nt: TGTGCCAGCAGCTCGGGGGAAAAGGACACTGAAGCTTTCTTT; j_call: TRBJ1-1; clone_size: NA; d_call: NA; v_call: TRBV7-9
cdr3_aa: CASSPVAGLGNEQFF; cdr3_nt: TGTGCCAGCTCACCAGTGGCGGGCCTGGGGAATGAGCAGTTCTTC; j_call: TRBJ2-1; clone_size: NA; d_call: NA; v_call: TRBV18
cdr3_aa: CASTSGTGGYNEQFF; cdr3_nt: TGTGCCAGTACCTCGGGGACAGGGGGATACAATGAGCAGTTCTTC; j_call: TRBJ2-1; clone_size: NA; d_call: TRBD1; v_call: TRBV19
cdr3_aa: CASKAAGTGNTIYF; cdr3_nt: TGTGCCAGCAAAGCGGCGGGGACGGGAAACACCATATATTTT; j_call: TRBJ1-3; clone_size: NA; d_call: NA; v_call: TRBV6-5
cdr3_aa: CASTPPNEKLFF; cdr3_nt: TGTGCCAGTACCCCACCGAATGAAAAACTGTTTTTT; j_call: TRBJ1-4; clone_size: NA; d_call: NA; v_call: TRBV19
cdr3_aa: CASSLNGLGRESYNEQFF; cdr3_nt: TGTGCCAGCAGTTTAAATGGACTAGGGAGGGAATCCTACAATGAGCAGTTCTTC; j_call: TRBJ2-1; clone_size: NA; d_call: TRBD2; v_call: TRBV28
cdr3_aa: CASSLEVNEQFF; cdr3_nt: TGTGCCAGCAGTTTAGAAGTCAATGAGCAGTTCTTC; j_call: TRBJ2-1; clone_size: NA; d_call: NA; v_call: TRBV12-3/TRBV12-4
cdr3_aa: CASSQKVGAAADYGYTF; cdr3_nt: TGTGCCAGCAGCCAGAAAGTAGGGGCGGCAGCGGACTATGGCTACACCTTC; j_call: TRBJ1-2; clone_size: once; d_call: NA; v_call: TRBV14
cdr3_aa: CASSFELAVITDTQYF; cdr3_nt: TGTGCCAGCAGCTTCGAACTAGCGGTAATCACAGATACGCAGTATTTT; j_call: TRBJ2-3; clone_size: NA; d_call: TRBD2; v_call: TRBV5-5
cdr3_aa: CASSLAGGSGNIQYF; cdr3_nt: TGTGCCAGCTCACTAGCGGGGGGGAGCGGAAACATTCAGTACTTC; j_call: TRBJ2-4; clone_size: NA; d_call: TRBD2; v_call: TRBV5-4
cdr3_aa: CASSQGESLKGQETQYF; cdr3_nt: TGCGCCAGCAGCCAGGGGGAGTCCTTAAAGGGCCAAGAGACCCAGTACTTC; j_call: TRBJ2-5; clone_size: NA; d_call: NA; v_call: TRBV4-1
cdr3_aa: CASSLFSGRAADTQYF; cdr3_nt: TGTGCCAGCAGCCTCTTTAGCGGGAGGGCCGCAGATACGCAGTATTTT; j_call: TRBJ2-3; clone_size: NA; d_call: TRBD2; v_call: TRBV3-1/TRBV3-2
cdr3_aa: CASSSGQGVLDTQYF; cdr3_nt: TGTGCCAGCAGCTCTGGACAGGGGGTCTTAGATACGCAGTATTTT; j_call: TRBJ2-3; clone_size: NA; d_call: TRBD1; v_call: TRBV6-5
cdr3_aa: CASSSGQNTEAFF; cdr3_nt: TGTGCCAGCAGTTCCGGGCAAAACACTGAAGCTTTCTTT; j_call: TRBJ1-1; clone_size: few; d_call: NA; v_call: TRBV12-3/TRBV12-4
cdr3_aa: CASSKSGRASTDTQYF; cdr3_nt: TGTGCCAGCAGCAAGTCCGGGAGGGCCAGCACAGATACGCAGTATTTT; j_call: TRBJ2-3; clone_size: NA; d_call: TRBD2; v_call: TRBV5-8
cdr3_aa: CASSSWTGVNSPLHF; cdr3_nt: TGTGCCAGCAGCTCTTGGACAGGGGTGAATTCACCCCTCCACTTT; j_call: TRBJ1-6; clone_size: NA; d_call: TRBD1; v_call: TRBV11-2
cdr3_aa: CASSPGTGGHEKLFF; cdr3_nt: TGTGCCAGCAGCCCAGGGACAGGAGGGCATGAAAAACTGTTTTTT; j_call: TRBJ1-4; clone_size: NA; d_call: TRBD1; v_call: TRBV7-2
cdr3_aa: CASSSRLAGDEQFF; cdr3_nt: TGTGCCAGCAGCTCCCGACTAGCGGGAGATGAGCAGTTCTTC; j_call: TRBJ2-1; clone_size: NA; d_call: TRBD2; v_call: TRBV11-3
cdr3_aa: CASSEQGGDSPLHF; cdr3_nt: TGTGCCAGTAGTGAACAGGGGGGGGATTCACCCCTCCACTTT; j_call: TRBJ1-6; clone_size: NA; d_call: TRBD1; v_call: TRBV19
cdr3_aa: CASLPQGTDTQYF; cdr3_nt: TGTGCCAGCCTCCCCCAGGGAACAGATACGCAGTATTTT; j_call: TRBJ2-3; clone_size: NA; d_call: NA; v_call: TRBV12-3/TRBV12-4
cdr3_aa: CASSLDQGNKINTIYF; cdr3_nt: TGTGCCAGCAGCTTAGATCAGGGGAACAAAATAAACACCATATATTTT; j_call: TRBJ1-3; clone_size: NA; d_call: NA; v_call: TRBV7-8
cdr3_aa: CASSAGTSYGYTF; cdr3_nt: TGCGCCAGCAGTGCCGGGACTTCCTATGGCTACACCTTC; j_call: TRBJ1-2; clone_size: NA; d_call: NA; v_call: TRBV10-1
cdr3_aa: CASKTGLSNQPQHF; cdr3_nt: TGTGCCAGCAAGACAGGGCTCAGCAATCAGCCCCAGCATTTT; j_call: TRBJ1-5; clone_size: NA; d_call: TRBD1; v_call: TRBV19
cdr3_aa: CASSLPGGPNNEQFF; cdr3_nt: TGTGCCAGCAGCCTCCCGGGGGGCCCGAACAATGAGCAGTTCTTC; j_call: TRBJ2-1; clone_size: NA; d_call: NA; v_call: TRBV14
cdr3_aa: CASSQGGSTDTQYF; cdr3_nt: TGTGCCAGCAGCCAGGGTGGGAGCACAGATACGCAGTATTTT; j_call: TRBJ2-3; clone_size: NA; d_call: NA; v_call: TRBV11-2
cdr3_aa: CASSQSVYEQYF; cdr3_nt: TGTGCCAGCAGCCAATCTGTCTACGAGCAGTACTTC; j_call: TRBJ2-7; clone_size: once; d_call: NA; v_call: TRBV3-1/TRBV3-2
cdr3_aa: CASSRDPGQPYEQYF; cdr3_nt: TGTGCCAGCAGCCGAGACCCGGGACAGCCCTACGAGCAGTACTTC; j_call: TRBJ2-7; clone_size: NA; d_call: TRBD1; v_call: TRBV7-6